This T cell receptor (beta chain) came from a study of blood T cell repertoires in COVID-19. Using immunoSEQ multiplex PCR, the repertoire was profiled, and TCRdb retains in-frame clones only, with some absent. Altogether fewer than 50,000 clones are present, roughly 84% being singletons, with the ten largest covering around 31%. Germline assignment: CDR1 SGHDT and CDR2 YYEEEE. The CDR3 totals 14 residues. V was pared by 5 bases and J by 1 base, with 12 bases between. This chain connects TRBV5-6 to TRBJ1-1; D remains ambiguous. The receptor's source is a woman older than 75 with acute or convalescent COVID-19. Source material: peripheral blood. The DNA for the CDR3 is TGTGCCAGCAGTTCTTTGGCCGCGAACACTGAAGCTTTCTTT. As protein: CASSSLAANTEAFF.